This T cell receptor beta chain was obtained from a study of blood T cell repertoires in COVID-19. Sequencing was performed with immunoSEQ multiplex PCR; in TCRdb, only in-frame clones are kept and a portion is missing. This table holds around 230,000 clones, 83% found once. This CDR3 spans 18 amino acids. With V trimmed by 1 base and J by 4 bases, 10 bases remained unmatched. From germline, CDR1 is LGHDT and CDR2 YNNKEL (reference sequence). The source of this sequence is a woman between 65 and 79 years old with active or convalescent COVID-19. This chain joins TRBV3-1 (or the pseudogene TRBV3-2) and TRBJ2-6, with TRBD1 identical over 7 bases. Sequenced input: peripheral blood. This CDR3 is CASSQGGQGVSGANVLTF. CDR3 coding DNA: TGTGCCAGCAGCCAAGGGGGCCAGGGGGTCTCCGGGGCCAACGTCCTGACTTTC.